This T cell receptor beta chain derives from a study of blood T cell repertoires in COVID-19. Study-level background: Samples taken during acute and convalescent COVID-19 were collected in the United States, Italy and Spain. From T cells, B-cell-depleted T cells, or PBMCs came the material, which was cDNA or gDNA.

CDR3 length equals 14 residues. V shed 5 bases and J shed 3 bases, with 14 bases lying between them. In germline, CDR1 is MDHEN, CDR2 SYDVKM. Per the study methods: How many nucleated cells were present was estimated from reference gene primer amplification. Clones were read by immunoSEQ multiplex PCR, and TCRdb kept only the in-frame ones, dropping some. V and J calls and clone size come straight from that table; D and trimming were deduced from the DNA. Counted here are some 350,000 clones, about four fifths occurring once; the ten biggest clones make up 2.5% to 3%. The sample comprised peripheral blood. This receptor was taken from a man aged 30 to 45 with active or convalescent COVID-19. The V and J genes are TRBV28 and TRBJ2-7, with D possibly TRBD1 on 6 matching bases. CDR3 residues: CASSPYRVRYEQYF. DNA for the CDR3: TGTGCCAGCAGTCCTTACAGGGTTCGCTACGAGCAGTACTTC.